This TCR beta chain derives from a study of T cells in Graves' hyperthyroidism and ophthalmopathy. General study findings and limits: Ophthalmopathy cases were set apart from stable hyperthyroidism by a 13 V-J model.

This CDR3 spans 13 amino acids. Germline CDR1 is LGHDT and CDR2 is YNNKEL (reference sequence). Trimming shortened V by 1 base and J by 6 bases, and 9 bases separated the two germline ends. It was RNA transcripts that yielded the amplified TCR beta CDR3 regions. Initially, a first-round RT-PCR of the TCR CDR3 employed the HTBI primer set. TCRdb independently ran MiXCR on the multiplex PCR reads; one entry per CDR3 protein. Among 300,000 to 350,000 distinct CDR3 sequences listed, roughly 18% were seen once. Diagnosis relied on clinical symptoms, serum thyroxine and TRAb, thyroid ultrasound and orbital computed tomography. This clonotype has ten or more counts. Antigen unknown.

The sample taken for sequencing was blood. This clonotype originated in a woman between 40 and 55 years old with Graves' ophthalmopathy. The rearrangement links TRBV3-1 to TRBJ1-1, with TRBD1 as a possible D gene (5 bases). The CDR3 DNA sequence: TGTGCCAGCAGCCAAGCAGGGATATCTGAAGCTTTCTTT. It codes for CASSQAGISEAFF.